The T cell receptor (beta chain) described here comes from a study of cytomegalovirus exposure and HLA in healthy donors. Whole-study results and caveats: When the data were analyzed later, several of the most significant clusters appeared to be linked to common viral pathogens. Cytomegalovirus status was reportedly diagnosed by the classifier with high specificity and sensitivity.

In the case of this clone: Its antigen remains unknown.

The germline gives CDR1 GTSNPN, CDR2 SVGIG (reference sequence). The J segment lost 3 bases and the V segment lost 0 bases, leaving 3 bases of the junction unmatched. CDR3 length: 15 amino acids. 60 Vbeta and 13 Jbeta primers were used in PCR. Some clones are missing from TCRdb's copy, which holds only in-frame ones; the method was immunoSEQ multiplex PCR. The sample lists approximately 200,000 clones, 79% occurring once. V usage is TRBV30 and J usage is TRBJ2-2; TRBD2 aligns across 8 bases. The sample comprised PBMCs. The TCR was taken from a girl aged 10 to 17 in good health and CMV-seropositive. The chain's CDR3 is CAWSVTSEHTGELFF. DNA for the CDR3: TGTGCCTGGAGTGTGACTAGCGAGCACACCGGGGAGCTGTTTTTT. Based on the CDR3 plus reference TRBV30 and TRBJ2-2, the full variable domain is SQTIHQWPATLVQPVGSPLSLECTVEGTSNPNLYWYRQAAGRGLQLLFYSVGIGQISSEVPQNLSASRPQDRQFILSSKKLLLSDSGFYLCAWSVTSEHTGELFFGEGSRLTVL.